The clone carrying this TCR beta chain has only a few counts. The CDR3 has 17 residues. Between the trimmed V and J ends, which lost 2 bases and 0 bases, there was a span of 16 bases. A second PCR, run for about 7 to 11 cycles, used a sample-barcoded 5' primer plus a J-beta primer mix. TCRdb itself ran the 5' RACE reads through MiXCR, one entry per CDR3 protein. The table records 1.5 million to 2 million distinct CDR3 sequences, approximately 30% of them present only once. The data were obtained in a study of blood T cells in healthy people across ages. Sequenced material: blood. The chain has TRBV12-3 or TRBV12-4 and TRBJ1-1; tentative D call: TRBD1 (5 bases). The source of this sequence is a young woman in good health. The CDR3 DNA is TGTGCCAGCAGTTTATGGAGGGGCAGGCGACTGAACACTGAAGCTTTCTTT. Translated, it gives CASSLWRGRRLNTEAFF.